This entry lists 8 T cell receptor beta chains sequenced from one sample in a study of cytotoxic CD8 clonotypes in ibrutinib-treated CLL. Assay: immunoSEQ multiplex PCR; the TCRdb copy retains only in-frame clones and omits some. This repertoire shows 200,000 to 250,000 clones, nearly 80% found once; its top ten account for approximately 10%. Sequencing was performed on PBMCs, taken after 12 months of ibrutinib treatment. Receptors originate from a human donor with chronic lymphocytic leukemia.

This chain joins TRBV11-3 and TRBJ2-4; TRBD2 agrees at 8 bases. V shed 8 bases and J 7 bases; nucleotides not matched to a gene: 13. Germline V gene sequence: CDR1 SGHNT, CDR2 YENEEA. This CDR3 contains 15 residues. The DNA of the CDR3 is TGTGCCAGCCCCTCGCCATCGGGACTAGGGAACATTCAGTACTTC. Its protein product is CASPSPSGLGNIQYF. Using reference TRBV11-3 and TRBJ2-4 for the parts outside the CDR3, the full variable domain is EAGVVQSPRYKIIEKKQPVAFWCNPISGHNTLYWYLQNLGQGPELLIRYENEEAVDDSQLPKDRFSAERLKGVDSTLKIQPAELGDSAVYLCASPSPSGLGNIQYFGAGTRLSVL.

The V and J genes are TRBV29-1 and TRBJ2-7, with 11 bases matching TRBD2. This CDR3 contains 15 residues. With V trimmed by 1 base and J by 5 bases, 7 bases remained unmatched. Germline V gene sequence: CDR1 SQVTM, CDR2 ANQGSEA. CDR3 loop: CSVEVGTSGQNEQYF. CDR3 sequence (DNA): TGCAGCGTTGAAGTGGGGACTAGCGGTCAGAACGAGCAGTACTTC.

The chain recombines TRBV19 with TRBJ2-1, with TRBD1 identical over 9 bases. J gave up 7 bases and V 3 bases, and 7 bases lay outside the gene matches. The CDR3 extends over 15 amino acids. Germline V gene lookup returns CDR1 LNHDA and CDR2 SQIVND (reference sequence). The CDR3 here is CASSIGTGLLNEQFF. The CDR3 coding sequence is TGTGCCAGTAGTATCGGGACAGGGTTATTGAATGAGCAGTTCTTC.

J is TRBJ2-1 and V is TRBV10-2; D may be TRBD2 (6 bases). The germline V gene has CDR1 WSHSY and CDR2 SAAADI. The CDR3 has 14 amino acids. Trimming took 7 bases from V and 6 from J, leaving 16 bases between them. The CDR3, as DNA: TGCGCCAGCACTGCGCGCGGGGACGCCAATGAGCAGTTCTTC. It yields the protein CASTARGDANEQFF.

The CDR3 bases are TGCGCCAGCAGTCAAGGTTGCAGGGTCGGTGGAAAGAATCAGCCCCAGCATTTT. Residues: CASSQGCRVGGKNQPQHF. This rearrangement joins TRBV23-1 to TRBJ1-5, with TRBD1 as a possible D gene (5 bases). TRBV23-1 is given ORF status, its function remaining uncertain. The CDR3 is made up of 18 amino acids. Trimming pared 2 bases from V and 4 bases from J, leaving 21 bases between.

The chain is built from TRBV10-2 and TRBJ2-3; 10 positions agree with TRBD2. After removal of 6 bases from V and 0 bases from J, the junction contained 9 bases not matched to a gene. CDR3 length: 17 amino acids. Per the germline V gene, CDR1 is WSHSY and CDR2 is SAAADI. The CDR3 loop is CASSSGLAPLSTDTQYF. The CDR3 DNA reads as TGCGCCAGCAGCTCGGGACTAGCGCCTCTTAGCACAGATACGCAGTATTTT.

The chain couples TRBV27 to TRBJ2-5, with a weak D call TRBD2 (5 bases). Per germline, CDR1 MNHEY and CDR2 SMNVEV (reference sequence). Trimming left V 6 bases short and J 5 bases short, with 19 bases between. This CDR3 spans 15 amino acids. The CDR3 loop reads CASRPLPGLVETQYF. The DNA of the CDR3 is TGTGCCAGCAGGCCACTACCCGGACTTGTTGAGACCCAGTACTTC.

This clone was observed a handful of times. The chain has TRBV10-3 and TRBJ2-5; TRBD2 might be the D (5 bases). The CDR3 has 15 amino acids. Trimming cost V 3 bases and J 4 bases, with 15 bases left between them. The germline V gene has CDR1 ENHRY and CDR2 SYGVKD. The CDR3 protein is CAISDRGGARETQYF. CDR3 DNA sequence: TGTGCCATCAGTGACCGTGGAGGAGCGAGAGAGACCCAGTACTTC.